Described below is a single T cell receptor beta chain sequence and its context. Its matching antigen is unknown. The junction departs from germline at one end; a sequencing error may be responsible. Primers used in a second PCR of roughly 6 to 11 cycles were a sample-barcoded 5' primer and a J-beta primer mix. TCRdb reprocessed the 5' RACE reads with MiXCR, giving one entry per CDR3 protein. This sample has some 750,000 distinct CDR3 sequences; roughly 20% occur once, and the top ten carry roughly 22%. The data were obtained in a study of blood T cells in healthy people across ages. Study results and limitations: Naive T cell percentage and TCR beta diversity correlated strongly. Diversity of TCR beta per million T cells declined in a roughly linear way with age. Researchers judged that diversity estimates from one million T cells fell short of true values.

The CDR3 spans 15 residues. The germline CDR1 and CDR2 sequences are SGHRS and YFSETQ. Each donor's blood draw was approximately 10 milliliters of peripheral blood. This clonotype was sampled from a man between 65 and 80 years old in good health. Sequencing input: blood. The chain couples TRBV5-1 to TRBJ2-5, with D perhaps TRBD2 (5 bases). The CDR3 spells CASSLAYPSGETQHF. The CDR3 DNA reads TGCGCCAGCAGCTTGGCCTATCCCAGTGGGGAGACCCAGCACTTC.